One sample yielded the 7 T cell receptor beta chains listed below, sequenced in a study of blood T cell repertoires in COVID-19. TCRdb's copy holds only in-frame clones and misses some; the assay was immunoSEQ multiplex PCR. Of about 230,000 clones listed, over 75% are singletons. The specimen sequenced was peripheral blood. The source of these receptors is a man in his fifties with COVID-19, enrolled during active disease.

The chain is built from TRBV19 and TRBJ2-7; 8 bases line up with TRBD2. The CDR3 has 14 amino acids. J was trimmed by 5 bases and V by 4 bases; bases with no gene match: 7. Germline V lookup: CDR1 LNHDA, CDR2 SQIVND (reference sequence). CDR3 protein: CASSKRGKPDEQYF. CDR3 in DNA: TGTGCCAGTAGTAAGCGGGGGAAGCCTGACGAGCAGTACTTC.

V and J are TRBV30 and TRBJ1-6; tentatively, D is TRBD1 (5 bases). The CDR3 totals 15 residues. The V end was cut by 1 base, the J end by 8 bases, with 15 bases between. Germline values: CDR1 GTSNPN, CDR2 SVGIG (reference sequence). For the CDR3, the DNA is TGTGCCTGGAGTGGGAGACAGTTTTCTTATTCACCCCTCCACTTT. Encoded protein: CAWSGRQFSYSPLHF.

The CDR3 DNA sequence: TGTGCTAGTGGGACGGGTCCCGGGGACAATGAGCAGTTCTTC. Protein sequence: CASGTGPGDNEQFF. This rearrangement joins TRBV12-5 to TRBJ2-1; maybe TRBD2 (5 bases). V lost 6 bases and J 5 bases, leaving 14 bases between the germline ends. Germline V gene lookup returns CDR1 LGHNT and CDR2 FRNRAP. The CDR3 runs to 14 residues.

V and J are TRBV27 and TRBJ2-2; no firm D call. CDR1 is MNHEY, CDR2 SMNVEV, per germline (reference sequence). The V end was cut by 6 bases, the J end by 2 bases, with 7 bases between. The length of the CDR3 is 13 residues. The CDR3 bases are TGTGCCAGCAGCCAAATCAACACCGGGGAGCTGTTTTTT. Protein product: CASSQINTGELFF.

The CDR3 DNA sequence: TGTGCCAGCAGCTTCGGAGGGGGCCCTCGCACAGATACGCAGTATTTT. It codes for CASSFGGGPRTDTQYF. J is TRBJ2-3 and V is TRBV7-6; possible D gene TRBD1, 7 bases. The CDR3 is 16 residues long. V lost 3 bases and J lost 1, with 14 bases in between. Germline-derived CDR1 and CDR2 are SGHVS and FNYEAQ.

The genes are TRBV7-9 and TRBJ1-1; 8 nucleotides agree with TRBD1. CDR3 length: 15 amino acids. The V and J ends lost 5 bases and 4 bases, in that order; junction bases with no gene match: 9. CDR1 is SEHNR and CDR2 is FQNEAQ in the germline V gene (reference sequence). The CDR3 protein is CASSPGGQGTTEAFF. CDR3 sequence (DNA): TGTGCCAGCAGCCCGGGCGGACAGGGAACCACTGAAGCTTTCTTT. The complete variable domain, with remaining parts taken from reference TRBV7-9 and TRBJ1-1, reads DTGVSQNPRHKITKRGQNVTFRCDPISEHNRLYWYRQTLGQGPEFLTYFQNEAQLEKSRLLSDRFSAERPKGSFSTLEIQRTEQGDSAMYLCASSPGGQGTTEAFFGQGTRLTVV.

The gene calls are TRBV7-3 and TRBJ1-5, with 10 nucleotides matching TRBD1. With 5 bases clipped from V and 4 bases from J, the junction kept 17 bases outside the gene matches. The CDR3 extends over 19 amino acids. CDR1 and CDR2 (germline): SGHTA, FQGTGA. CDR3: CASSANPGQGMRSNQPQHF. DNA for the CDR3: TGTGCCAGCAGCGCCAACCCGGGACAGGGGATGAGGTCGAATCAGCCCCAGCATTTT. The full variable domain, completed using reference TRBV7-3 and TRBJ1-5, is GAGVSQTPSNKVTEKGKYVELRCDPISGHTALYWYRQSLGQGPEFLIYFQGTGAADDSGLPNDRFFAVRPEGSVSTLKIQRTERGDSAVYLCASSANPGQGMRSNQPQHFGDGTRLSIL.